Included here is one T cell receptor beta chain sequence, with context. The J segment lost 2 bases and the V segment lost 5 bases, leaving 7 bases of the junction unmatched. CDR3 length: 16 amino acids. Germline V gene lookup returns CDR1 SGHTA and CDR2 FQGNSA. Data came from immunoSEQ multiplex PCR; TCRdb stores just in-frame clones and leaves some out. The sample lists 130,000 to 150,000 clones; about 90% were seen once. This sample stems from a study of blood T cell repertoires in COVID-19. The sequencing sample was made of peripheral blood. This sequence joins TRBV7-2 and TRBJ2-3; the match to TRBD2 covers 10 bases. The sequence came from a human donor in a cohort sampled during active COVID-19. The CDR3 loop is CASSAGLAAYTDTQYF. The CDR3 nucleotides are TGTGCCAGCAGCGCAGGACTAGCGGCCTACACAGATACGCAGTATTTT.